This T cell receptor (beta chain) was retrieved from a study of blood T cell repertoires in COVID-19. Overall study: The United States, Italy and Spain provided the acute and convalescent COVID-19 samples. PBMCs, B-cell-depleted T cells, or T cells provided the cDNA or gDNA that made up the material.

Some clones are missing from TCRdb's copy, which holds only in-frame ones; the method was immunoSEQ multiplex PCR. The data contain 200,000 to 250,000 clones, 70% to 85% of them singletons. Germline V gene sequence: CDR1 DFQATT, CDR2 SNEGSKA (reference sequence). J lost 8 bases, V lost 3 bases, and 11 bases had no gene match. The CDR3 extends over 14 amino acids. This sequence was found in a man aged 45-60 years with active or convalescent COVID-19. The sequenced material came from peripheral blood. The chain joins TRBV20-1 to TRBJ1-2; the match to TRBD1 covers 8 bases. As DNA, the CDR3 is TGCAGTGCTAGTCTTGCAGGGGGCCCTGAGGGCTACACCTTC. It yields the protein CSASLAGGPEGYTF.